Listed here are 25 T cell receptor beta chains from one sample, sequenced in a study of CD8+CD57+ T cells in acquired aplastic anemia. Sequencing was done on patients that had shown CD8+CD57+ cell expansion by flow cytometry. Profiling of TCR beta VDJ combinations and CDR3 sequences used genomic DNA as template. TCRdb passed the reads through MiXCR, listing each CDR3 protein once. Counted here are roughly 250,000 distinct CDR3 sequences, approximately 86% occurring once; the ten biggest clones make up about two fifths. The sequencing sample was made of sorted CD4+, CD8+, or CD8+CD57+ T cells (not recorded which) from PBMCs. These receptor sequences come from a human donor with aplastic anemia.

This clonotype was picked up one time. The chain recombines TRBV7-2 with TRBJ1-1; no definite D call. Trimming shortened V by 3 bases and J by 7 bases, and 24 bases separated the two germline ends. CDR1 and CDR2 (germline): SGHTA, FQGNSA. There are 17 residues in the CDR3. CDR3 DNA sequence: TGTGCCAGCAGCTTGGTAGACCCAGCCACGCTGAACTTTGAAGCTTTCTTT. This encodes CASSLVDPATLNFEAFF. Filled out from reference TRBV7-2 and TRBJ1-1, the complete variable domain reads GAGVSQSPSNKVTEKGKDVELRCDPISGHTALYWYRQSLGQGLEFLIYFQGNSAPDKSGLPSDRFSAERTGGSVSTLTIQRTQQEDSAVYLCASSLVDPATLNFEAFFGQGTRLTVV.

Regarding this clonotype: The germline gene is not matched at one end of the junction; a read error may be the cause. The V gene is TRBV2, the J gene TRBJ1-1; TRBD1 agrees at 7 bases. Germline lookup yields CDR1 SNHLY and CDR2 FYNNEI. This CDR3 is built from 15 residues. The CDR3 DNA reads TGTGCCAGCAGCTTACTACTGACAGGGAACTCTGAACATTACTTT. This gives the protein CASSLLLTGNSEHYF.

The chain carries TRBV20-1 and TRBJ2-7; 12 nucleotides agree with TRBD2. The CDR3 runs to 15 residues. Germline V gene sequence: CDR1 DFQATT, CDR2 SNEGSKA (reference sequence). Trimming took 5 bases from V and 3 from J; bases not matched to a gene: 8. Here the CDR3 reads CSARTSGARYYEQYF. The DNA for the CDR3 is TGCAGTGCTCGGACTAGCGGGGCACGGTACTACGAGCAGTACTTC.

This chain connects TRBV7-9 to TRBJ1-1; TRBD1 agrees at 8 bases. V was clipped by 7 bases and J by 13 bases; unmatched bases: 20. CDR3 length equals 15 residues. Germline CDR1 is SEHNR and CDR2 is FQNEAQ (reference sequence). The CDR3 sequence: CASTLDRTGKTYNFF. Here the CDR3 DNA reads TGTGCCAGCACCCTCGATCGGACAGGGAAGACCTACAATTTCTTT.

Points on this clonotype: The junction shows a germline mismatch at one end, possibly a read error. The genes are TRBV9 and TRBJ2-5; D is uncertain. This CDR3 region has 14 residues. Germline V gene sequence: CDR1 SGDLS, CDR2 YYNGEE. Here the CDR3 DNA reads TGTGCCAGCAGCGTAGGCTCAGATCCACAGACCCAGGACTTC. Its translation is CASSVGSDPQTQDF.

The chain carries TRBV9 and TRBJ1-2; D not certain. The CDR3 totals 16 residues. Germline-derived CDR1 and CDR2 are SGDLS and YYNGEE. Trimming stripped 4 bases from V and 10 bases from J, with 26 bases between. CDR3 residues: CASSLETSGLKYHYTF. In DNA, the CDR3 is TGTGCCAGCAGCCTGGAGACGAGCGGGCTCAAATATCACTACACCTTC.

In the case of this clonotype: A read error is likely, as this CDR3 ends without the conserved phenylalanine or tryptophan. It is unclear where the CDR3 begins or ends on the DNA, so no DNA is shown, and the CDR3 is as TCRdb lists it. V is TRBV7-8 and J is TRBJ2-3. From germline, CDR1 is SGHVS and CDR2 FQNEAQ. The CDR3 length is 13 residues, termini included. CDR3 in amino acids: CASSFAGSHTTQY.

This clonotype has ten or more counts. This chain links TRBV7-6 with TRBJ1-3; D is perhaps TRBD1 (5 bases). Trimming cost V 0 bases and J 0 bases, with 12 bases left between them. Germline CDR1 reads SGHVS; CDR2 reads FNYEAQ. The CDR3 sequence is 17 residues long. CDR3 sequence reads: CASSLAPQGFSGNTIYF. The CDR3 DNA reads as TGTGCCAGCAGCTTAGCCCCTCAGGGCTTCTCTGGAAACACCATATATTTT.

The CDR3 reads CAIRDALNTEAFF. The CDR3 coding sequence is TGTGCCATCAGAGACGCCCTGAACACTGAAGCTTTCTTT. This chain connects TRBV10-3 to TRBJ1-1; the D is unclear. The CDR3 covers 13 residues. Trimming pared 6 bases from V and 0 bases from J, leaving 8 bases between. The germline CDR1 and CDR2 sequences are ENHRY and SYGVKD.

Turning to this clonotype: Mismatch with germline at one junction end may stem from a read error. The CDR3 here is CASSWGCSPDTQYF. The CDR3 DNA reads as TGTGCCAGCAGCTGGGGCTGCAGTCCCGATACGCAGTATTTC. The chain uses TRBV15 and TRBJ2-3; perhaps TRBD1 as D (5 bases). Germline V CDR1 and CDR2: LNHNV, YYDKDF (reference sequence). There are 14 residues in the CDR3.

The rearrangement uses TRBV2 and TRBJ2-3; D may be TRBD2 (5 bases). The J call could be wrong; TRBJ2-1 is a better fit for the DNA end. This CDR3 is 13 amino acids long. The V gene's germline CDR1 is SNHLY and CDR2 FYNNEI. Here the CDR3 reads CASSDTGIHKQFF. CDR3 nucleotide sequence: TGTGCCAGCAGTGATACGGGGATACATAAGCAGTTCTTC.

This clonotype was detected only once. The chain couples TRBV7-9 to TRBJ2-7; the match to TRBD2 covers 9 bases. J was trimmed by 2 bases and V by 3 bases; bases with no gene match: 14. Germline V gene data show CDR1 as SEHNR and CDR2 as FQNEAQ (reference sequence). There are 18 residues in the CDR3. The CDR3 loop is CASSFQRSGGSLAYEQYV. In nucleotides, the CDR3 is TGTGCCAGCAGCTTTCAAAGAAGCGGGGGGAGCCTTGCCTACGAGCAGTACGTC.

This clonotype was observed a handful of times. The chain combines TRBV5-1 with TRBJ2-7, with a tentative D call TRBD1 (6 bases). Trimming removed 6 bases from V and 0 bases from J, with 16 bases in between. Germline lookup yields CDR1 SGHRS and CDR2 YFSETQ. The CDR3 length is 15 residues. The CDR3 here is CASTPTTGLSYEQYF. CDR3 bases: TGCGCCAGCACTCCGACTACAGGGCTCTCCTACGAGCAGTACTTC.

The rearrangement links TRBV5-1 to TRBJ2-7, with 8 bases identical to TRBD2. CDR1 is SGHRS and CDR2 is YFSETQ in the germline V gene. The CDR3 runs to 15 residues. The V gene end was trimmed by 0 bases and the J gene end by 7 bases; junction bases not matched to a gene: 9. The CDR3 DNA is TGCGCCAGCAGCTTGGCCGTGGGACTAGGTGATGAGCAGTACTTC. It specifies CASSLAVGLGDEQYF.

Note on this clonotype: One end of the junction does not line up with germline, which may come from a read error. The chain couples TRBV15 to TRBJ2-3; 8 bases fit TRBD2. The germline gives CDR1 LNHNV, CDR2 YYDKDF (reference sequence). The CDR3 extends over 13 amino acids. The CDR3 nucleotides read TGTGCCAGCAGCAGCGGGAGCACAGATAAGCCGTATTTT. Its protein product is CASSSGSTDKPYF.

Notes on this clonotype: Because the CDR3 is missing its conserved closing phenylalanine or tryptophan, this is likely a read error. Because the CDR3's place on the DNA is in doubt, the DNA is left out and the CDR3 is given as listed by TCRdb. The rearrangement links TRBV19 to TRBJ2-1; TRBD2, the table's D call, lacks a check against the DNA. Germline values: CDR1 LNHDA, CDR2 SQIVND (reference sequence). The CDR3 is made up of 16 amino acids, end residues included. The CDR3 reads CASSISSGAASEQFFV.

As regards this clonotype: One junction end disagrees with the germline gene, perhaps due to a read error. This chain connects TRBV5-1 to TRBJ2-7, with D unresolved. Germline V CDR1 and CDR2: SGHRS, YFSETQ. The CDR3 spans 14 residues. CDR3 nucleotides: TGTGCCAGCAGCGATTACAGCAGTAACACCGAGCAGTACTTC. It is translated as CASSDYSSNTEQYF.

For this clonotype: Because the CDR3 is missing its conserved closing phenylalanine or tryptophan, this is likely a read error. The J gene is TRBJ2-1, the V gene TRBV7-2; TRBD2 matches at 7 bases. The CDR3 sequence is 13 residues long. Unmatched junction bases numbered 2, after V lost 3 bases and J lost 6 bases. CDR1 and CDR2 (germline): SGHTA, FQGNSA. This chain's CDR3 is CASSLGGGNEQFY. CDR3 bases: TGTGCCAGCAGCTTGGGGGGGGGCAATGAGCAGTTCTAC.

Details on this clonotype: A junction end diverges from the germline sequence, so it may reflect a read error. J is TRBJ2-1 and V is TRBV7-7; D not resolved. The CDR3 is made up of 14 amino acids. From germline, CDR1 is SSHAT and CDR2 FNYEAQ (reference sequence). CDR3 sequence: CASSLGLAYFLIRF. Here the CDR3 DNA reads TGTGCCAGCAGCTTAGGTCTGGCCTACTTTCTTATACGATTC.

The CDR3 DNA reads as TGTGCCAGCAGCTTAGGCGGGACTCGGGGAGAGACCCAGTACTTC. This encodes CASSLGGTRGETQYF. The chain recombines TRBV7-6 with TRBJ2-5; D might be TRBD2 (6 bases). Trimming took 1 base from V and 4 from J, leaving 13 bases between them. This CDR3 is built from 15 residues. Looked up from germline, CDR1 is SGHVS and CDR2 is FNYEAQ.

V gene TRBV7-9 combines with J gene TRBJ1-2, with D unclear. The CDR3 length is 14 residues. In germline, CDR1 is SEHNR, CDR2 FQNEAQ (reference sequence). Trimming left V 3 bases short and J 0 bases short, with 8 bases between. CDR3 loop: CASSFSGPNYGYTF. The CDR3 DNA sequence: TGTGCCAGCAGCTTCAGCGGACCTAACTATGGCTACACCTTC.

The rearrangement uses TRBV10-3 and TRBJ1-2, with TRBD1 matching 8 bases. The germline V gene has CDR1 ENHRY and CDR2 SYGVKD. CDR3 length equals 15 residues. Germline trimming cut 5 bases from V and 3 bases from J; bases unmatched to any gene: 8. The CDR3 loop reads CAISPGTGGDYGYTF. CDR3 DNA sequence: TGTGCCATCAGTCCCGGGACAGGAGGGGACTATGGCTACACCTTC.

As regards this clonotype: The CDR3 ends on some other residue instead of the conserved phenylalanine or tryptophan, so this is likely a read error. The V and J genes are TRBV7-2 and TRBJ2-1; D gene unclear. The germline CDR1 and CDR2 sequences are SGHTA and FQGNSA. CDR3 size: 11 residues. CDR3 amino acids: CASCLADEQFM. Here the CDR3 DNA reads TGTGCCAGCTGCTTGGCGGATGAGCAGTTCATG.

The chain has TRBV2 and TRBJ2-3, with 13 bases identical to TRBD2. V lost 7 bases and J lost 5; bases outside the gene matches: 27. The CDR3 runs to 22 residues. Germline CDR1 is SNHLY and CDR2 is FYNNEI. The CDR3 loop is CASNKQLVIWTSGSLSGDTQYF. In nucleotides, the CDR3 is TGTGCCAGCAACAAACAATTAGTCATTTGGACTAGCGGGAGCTTATCCGGAGATACGCAGTATTTT. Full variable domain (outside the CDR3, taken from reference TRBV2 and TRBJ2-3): EPEVTQTPSHQVTQMGQEVILRCVPISNHLYFYWYRQILGQKVEFLVSFYNNEISEKSEIFDDQFSVERPDGSNFTLKIRSTKLEDSAMYFCASNKQLVIWTSGSLSGDTQYFGPGTRLTVL.

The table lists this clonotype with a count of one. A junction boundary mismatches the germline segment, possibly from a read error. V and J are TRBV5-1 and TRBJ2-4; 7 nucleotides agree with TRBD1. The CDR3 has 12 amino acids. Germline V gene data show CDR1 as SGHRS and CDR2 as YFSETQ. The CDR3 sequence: CASSSNRGNPYF. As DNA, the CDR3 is TGTGCCAGCAGCTCAAACAGGGGCAACCCGTACTTC.